This record concerns one T cell receptor (beta chain) sequence. Its target is not known. The sample is drawn from a study of siplizumab effects on memory and regulatory T cells. The V gene lost 1 base and the J gene lost 4 bases, with 9 bases spanning the gap. This CDR3 is 14 amino acids long. The germline CDR1 and CDR2 sequences are LGHNA and YSLEER. Overall study results and limits: No more than a minor fraction of alloreactive clones could be traced back to unstimulated subsets. Naive T cells were seemingly more diverse than memory cells, and major contributions to the alloresponse seemed to be made by them.

Per sample, 100,000 or so TCR templates underwent assay. Repertoires were generated with immunoSEQ multiplex PCR, while TCRdb's copy carries only in-frame clones and drops some. In the table there are approximately 100,000 clones, 90% to 95% of which are singletons. The V and J genes are TRBV4-3 and TRBJ2-3; no clear D. This receptor was taken from a human donor in good health. The sequenced sample was non-Treg CD4+ T cells sorted from blood. The chain's CDR3 is CASSQVVSADTQYF. DNA for the CDR3: TGCGCCAGCAGCCAAGTGGTTAGTGCAGATACGCAGTATTTT.